This TCR beta chain was identified during a study of blood T cell repertoires in COVID-19. TCRdb's copy holds only in-frame clones and misses some; the assay was immunoSEQ multiplex PCR. The sample has over 100,000 clones, roughly 84% seen once. This clone has just one count. CDR1 and CDR2 from the germline V gene are SGHRS and YFSETQ. V was trimmed by 4 bases and J by 0 bases, leaving 17 bases between them. This CDR3 is 16 amino acids long. This TCR was recovered from a woman of 80 years or more with active or convalescent COVID-19. The sequenced sample consisted of peripheral blood. The chain has TRBV5-1 and TRBJ2-7, with D possibly matching TRBD1 (6 bases). CDR3 sequence (DNA): TGCGCCAGCAGCCCAAGAGTAGGGGGATTCTCCTACGAGCAGTACTTC. The encoded protein is CASSPRVGGFSYEQYF.